The rows below give T cell receptor beta chains drawn from one sample of a study of shared clonotypes between healthy human individuals. This table comes from immunoSEQ multiplex PCR, and its TCRdb copy is limited to in-frame clones, with some not included. The data hold about 2 million clones, with approximately 94% observed a single time. Sequencing was carried out using naive CD8+ T cells sorted from blood. The receptors originated from a man between 18 and 35 years old in good health. Both conserved end residues are part of each CDR3. The D gene is left open where the match is weak. Some rows mark clone size as missing; the rest say once, few, many or name a class of expanded clone.

length,D,size,J,V,CDR3,DNA
15,TRBD1,few,TRBJ1-6,TRBV5-6,CASSAGTAYNSPLHF,TGTGCCAGCAGCGCCGGGACAGCCTATAATTCACCCCTCCACTTT
13,NA,few,TRBJ1-5,TRBV27,CASSLSYAGPQHF,TGTGCCAGCAGTTTGTCATATGCAGGGCCCCAGCATTTT
16,NA,NA,TRBJ2-7,TRBV7-9,CASSPARGGPHYEQYF,TGTGCCAGCAGCCCTGCGAGGGGCGGACCACACTACGAGCAGTACTTC
15,NA,NA,TRBJ2-3,TRBV7-9,CASSNTGESTDTQYF,TGTGCCAGCAGCAACACAGGAGAAAGCACAGATACGCAGTATTTT
16,NA,NA,TRBJ1-6,TRBV14,CASSQAPPRFHSPLHF,TGTGCCAGCAGCCAAGCTCCCCCCAGGTTTCATTCACCCCTCCACTTT
14,NA,NA,TRBJ2-1,TRBV5-8,CASSLVGPGDEQFF,TGTGCCAGCAGCCTGGTAGGTCCCGGGGATGAGCAGTTCTTC
10,NA,NA,TRBJ2-7,TRBV19,CASSISEQYF,TGTGCCAGTAGTATTTCCGAGCAGTACTTC
13,NA,NA,TRBJ2-1,TRBV9,CASSAAGVGEQFF,TGTGCCAGCAGCGCGGCTGGGGTTGGTGAGCAGTTCTTC
14,NA,NA,TRBJ1-2,TRBV5-4,CASSWGTILDGYTF,TGTGCCAGCAGCTGGGGGACAATTCTAGATGGCTACACCTTC
18,TRBD1,NA,TRBJ1-5,TRBV7-2,CASSLGDRGQTGNQPQHF,TGTGCCAGCAGCTTAGGGGACAGGGGGCAAACAGGCAATCAGCCCCAGCATTTT
14,NA,NA,TRBJ2-2,TRBV10-3,CATRGGSYTGELFF,TGTGCCACCAGGGGGGGAAGCTACACCGGGGAGCTGTTTTTT
13,NA,NA,TRBJ2-7,TRBV29-1,CSVTGGQLYEQYF,TGCAGCGTTACCGGGGGCCAACTCTACGAGCAGTACTTC
19,TRBD2,NA,TRBJ2-5,TRBV5-4,CASSLAPGTSGIGGETQYF,TGTGCCAGCAGCTTGGCCCCCGGGACTAGCGGGATTGGGGGAGAGACCCAGTACTTC
15,NA,NA,TRBJ1-1,TRBV4-1,CASSQDGAVNTEAFF,TGCGCCAGCAGCCAAGATGGCGCAGTGAACACTGAAGCTTTCTTT
16,TRBD2,NA,TRBJ2-3,TRBV5-6,CASSWKAGGISDTQYF,TGTGCCAGCAGCTGGAAAGCGGGAGGGATTTCAGATACGCAGTATTTT